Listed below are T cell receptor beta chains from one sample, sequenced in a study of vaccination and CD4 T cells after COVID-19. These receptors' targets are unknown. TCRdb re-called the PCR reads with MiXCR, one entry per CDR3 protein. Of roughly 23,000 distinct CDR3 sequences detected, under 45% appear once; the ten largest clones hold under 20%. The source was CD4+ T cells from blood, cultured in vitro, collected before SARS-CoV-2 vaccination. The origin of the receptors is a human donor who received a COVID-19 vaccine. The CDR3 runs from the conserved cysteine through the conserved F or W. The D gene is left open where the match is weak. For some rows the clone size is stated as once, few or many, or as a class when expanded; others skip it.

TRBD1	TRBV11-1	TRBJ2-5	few	TGCGCCAGCAGCCCGATACAGGGGGTGAGGGAGACCCAGTACTTC	CASSPIQGVRETQYF
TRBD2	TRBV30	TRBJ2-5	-	TGTGCCTGGAGCGGCGGGGGAGGACTAGGGACCCAGTACTTC	CAWSGGGGLGTQYF
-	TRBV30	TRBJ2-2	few	TGTGCCTGGAGTGTTAAGGGAACGGTCGTTCGGGAGCTGTTTTTT	CAWSVKGTVVRELFF
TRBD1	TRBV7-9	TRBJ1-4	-	TGTGCCAGCAGAATCGCGGGACAGGGGACAAGATTGGGTGAAAAACTGTTTTTT	CASRIAGQGTRLGEKLFF
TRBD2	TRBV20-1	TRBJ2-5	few	TGCAGTGCTTCCAGTGGGCGGGGGAGGTACCAAGAGACCCAGTACTTC	CSASSGRGRYQETQYF
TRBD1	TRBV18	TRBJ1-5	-	TGTGCCAGCTCACCACCGTACGCAGGGGGCTGGGATCAGCCCCAGCATTTT	CASSPPYAGGWDQPQHF
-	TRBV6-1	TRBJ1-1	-	TGTGCCAGCAGTCGTCAGGGATTTGGTCACACTGAAGCTTTCTTT	CASSRQGFGHTEAFF
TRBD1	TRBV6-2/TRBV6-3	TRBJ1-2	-	TGTGCCAGCAGTTTTCGAGGGGGACAGTTCTATGGCTACACCTTC	CASSFRGGQFYGYTF
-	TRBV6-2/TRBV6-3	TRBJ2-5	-	TGTGCCACTAAAACAATAGGAGAGACCCAGTACTTC	CATKTIGETQYF
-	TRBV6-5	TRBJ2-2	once	TGTGCCAGCAGTTACCACGCTTTTTCAGGCCACCTCTTGAACACCGGGGAGCTGTTTTTT	CASSYHAFSGHLLNTGELFF
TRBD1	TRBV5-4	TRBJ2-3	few	TGTGCCAGCAGCAGATATAGGACAGGGCAAGGGGATACGCAGTATTTT	CASSRYRTGQGDTQYF
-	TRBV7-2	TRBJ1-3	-	TGTGCCAGCAGCTTAGTCAGCGTGGCAGCCTCTGGGAACACCATATATTTT	CASSLVSVAASGNTIYF
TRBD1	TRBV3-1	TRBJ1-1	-	TGTGCCAGCAGCCAAGAGGTCACAGGGGTTTTCTTT	CASSQEVTGVFF
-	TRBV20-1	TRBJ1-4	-	TGCAGTGCTAGAGATTTGAGGGCAACTAATGAAAAACTGTTTTTT	CSARDLRATNEKLFF
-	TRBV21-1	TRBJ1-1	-	TGTGCCAGCAGCAACCCCGGGACAAAAGTGAACACTGAAGCTTTCTTT	CASSNPGTKVNTEAFF
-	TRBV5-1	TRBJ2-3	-	TGCGCCAGCAGCGCACTAGGGTCAAGGACAGATACGCAGTATTTT	CASSALGSRTDTQYF
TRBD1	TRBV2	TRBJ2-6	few	TGTGCCAGCAGGACAGGGAGTGGGGCCAACGTCCTGACTTTC	CASRTGSGANVLTF
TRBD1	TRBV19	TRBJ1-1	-	TGTGCCAGTAGCGACAGGGGAACTTTCTTT	CASSDRGTFF
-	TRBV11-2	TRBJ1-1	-	TGTGCCAGCAGCTTAGGTAAGGGGAGCATGAACACTGAAGCTTTCTTT	CASSLGKGSMNTEAFF
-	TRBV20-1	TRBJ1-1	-	TGCAGTGCCGGGGTAGGGGGGACGGCTTTCTTT	CSAGVGGTAFF
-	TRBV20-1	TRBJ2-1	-	TGCAGTGCTACCCGGAGCTGGGCCTACAATGAGCAGTTCTTC	CSATRSWAYNEQFF